The present T cell receptor (beta chain) was sequenced within a study of T-cell reconstitution after alpha-beta-depleted transplantation in children (dated by TCRdb to the mid-2010s). Study-level background: Using TCR repertoire profiling, the study quantitatively followed how T-cell immune reconstitution unfolded in children after TCRalphabeta/CD19-depleted allogeneic hematopoietic cell transplantation.

Library method: PCR. TCRdb shows the sequencer as Illumina HiSeq 2500. To normalize quantification of the TCRbeta repertoire, the TCR libraries were built with molecular barcoding that relied on unique molecular identifiers. Clones were called with MiXCR by TCRdb after fastp trimmed the public reads at Q25, and only in-frame beta chains were retained. Under each unique CDR3 protein, matching rows form one entry showing the most common genes and DNA. The table for this sample lists 450,000 to 500,000 distinct CDR3 sequences; 12% of them were counted only once. More than 5.5% of the sample comes from the top ten. The germline V gene specifies MNHNS as CDR1 and SASEGT as CDR2. The CDR3 runs 13 residues from the cysteine to the phenylalanine. Only the CDR3 part of the read is kept: 39 bases, read in frame from the first base. This clonotype was seen ten or more times. The target of this receptor is not known. The junction departs from the called germline gene at one end, perhaps through a read error.

This receptor was obtained from a human donor who donated a stem cell graft to a child with combined immunodeficiency. The material was PBMCs from the stem cell graft donor, obtained from the stem cell graft. The chain is assembled from TRBV6-1 and TRBJ2-1, with 8 middle bases fitting TRBD1. The CDR3 here reads CASKGQAYSEQFF. The sequence in DNA is TGTGCCAGCAAGGGACAGGCTTACAGTGAGCAGTTCTTC.